This T cell receptor beta chain was identified in a study of T cell repertoires in cytomegalovirus infection. Study at large: Matching HLA type, along with CMV infection, was indicated by public TCR beta signatures.

This clonotype was seen at least ten times. Using its own MiXCR run on the reads, TCRdb lists one record per CDR3 protein. The sample includes about 740,000 distinct CDR3 sequences, approximately 40% of them seen just once. Germline assignment: CDR1 SGHVS and CDR2 FQNEAQ. Trimming removed 8 bases from V and 3 bases from J; junction bases left unmatched: 7. This CDR3 contains 14 residues. This TCR derives from a human donor in good health (CMV status not recorded). Some clones in this sample may be carry-over from other donors' samples. What was sequenced was PBMCs. V gene TRBV7-8 combines with J gene TRBJ2-1; 7 bases match TRBD2. The CDR3 region has the DNA TGTGCCAGCCGCCGGGAGGTAGGCTACAATGAGCAGTTCTTC. Its protein product is CASRREVGYNEQFF. Using reference TRBV7-8 and TRBJ2-1 for the parts outside the CDR3, the full variable domain is GAGVSQSPRYKVAKRGQDVALRCDPISGHVSLFWYQQALGQGPEFLTYFQNEAQLDKSGLPSDRFFAERPEGSVSTLKIQRTQQEDSAVYLCASRREVGYNEQFFGPGTRLTVL.